The subject of this entry is one TCR beta chain. Only in-frame clones appear in the TCRdb table, and some are missing; sequencing was by immunoSEQ multiplex PCR. Of 50,000 to 70,000 clones in the sample, roughly 89% were seen once. The data stem from a study of T cell changes during pregnancy in multiple sclerosis. Sequencing was performed on peripheral blood, taken after pregnancy. The receptor was isolated from a female donor in good health, enrolled as a control in a pregnancy study.

CDR3 sequence: CASSPTGGRTDTQYF. Written as DNA, the CDR3 is TGTGCCAGCAGCCCCACGGGGGGCCGCACAGATACGCAGTATTTT. The gene calls are TRBV4-2 and TRBJ2-3, with D possibly TRBD2 on 7 matching bases. Germline CDR1 LGHNA, CDR2 YNFKEQ. The CDR3 is 15 residues long. V was trimmed by 4 bases and J by 1 base, leaving 12 bases between them.